This is a list of T cell receptor beta chains from one sample in a study of cytomegalovirus exposure and HLA in healthy donors. Profiled with immunoSEQ multiplex PCR; TCRdb holds only in-frame clones, not every one. Counted here are over 150,000 clones, roughly four fifths occurring once; the ten biggest clones make up around 13%. Sequencing was carried out using PBMCs. The receptor source for this set is a woman aged 50 to 60 in good health and CMV-seronegative. The CDR3 runs from the conserved cysteine through the conserved F or W. D genes are given only for firm matches. Rows give clone size only sometimes, using once, few, many, or a class for an expanded clone.

size: -; J: TRBJ2-1; V: TRBV7-9; D: TRBD2; DNA: TGTGCCAGCGGCCCCGGGACTAGCGGGTCTTGGGCCCTTAGTGAGCAGTTCTTC; CDR3: CASGPGTSGSWALSEQFF
size: -; J: TRBJ1-4; V: TRBV28; D: -; DNA: TGTGCCAGCAGGACTTGGACAGCAACTAATGAAAAACTGTTTTTT; CDR3: CASRTWTATNEKLFF
size: -; J: TRBJ2-7; V: TRBV27; D: -; DNA: TGTGCCAGCAGTTTTTACGGGGCCTACGAGCAGTACTTC; CDR3: CASSFYGAYEQYF
size: -; J: TRBJ2-1; V: TRBV11-2; D: TRBD2; DNA: TGTGCCAGCAGCACGATGCTAGCGGGGGGTTTTTACAATGAGCAGTTCTTC; CDR3: CASSTMLAGGFYNEQFF
size: few; J: TRBJ1-4; V: TRBV5-1; D: TRBD1; DNA: TGCGCCAGCAGCTGGGGGGACAGGGGAGTAACTAATGAAAAACTGTTTTTT; CDR3: CASSWGDRGVTNEKLFF
size: -; J: TRBJ1-2; V: TRBV4-2; D: -; DNA: TGTGCCAGCAGCCCCCGGGCAGGGGCCTATGGCTACACCTTC; CDR3: CASSPRAGAYGYTF
size: -; J: TRBJ2-4; V: TRBV28; D: -; DNA: TGTGCCAGCAGTTTAGGGTTGGAGGCCAAAAACATTCAGTACTTC; CDR3: CASSLGLEAKNIQYF
size: -; J: TRBJ2-1; V: TRBV9; D: -; DNA: TGTGCCAGCAGCCCCGGGTCAGGGGGGAATGAGCAGTTCTTC; CDR3: CASSPGSGGNEQFF
size: -; J: TRBJ2-7; V: TRBV7-2; D: TRBD2; DNA: TGTGCCAGCAGCTTACAGGGAGGGTCCCACGAGCAGTACTTC; CDR3: CASSLQGGSHEQYF
size: few; J: TRBJ1-5; V: TRBV7-2; D: -; DNA: TGTGCCAGCAGCCCCTACGGGGGAAGCAATCAGCCCCAGCATTTT; CDR3: CASSPYGGSNQPQHF
size: -; J: TRBJ1-1; V: TRBV7-9; D: TRBD1; DNA: TGTGCCAGCAGTCTCGGGACAGGAGTACTGAACACTGAAGCTTTCTTT; CDR3: CASSLGTGVLNTEAFF
size: few; J: TRBJ2-1; V: TRBV5-4; D: -; DNA: TGTGCCAGCAGTTCCCCTAGGCCTAGCGCATACAATGAGCAGTTCTTC; CDR3: CASSSPRPSAYNEQFF
size: once; J: TRBJ2-4; V: TRBV30; D: TRBD1; DNA: TGTGCCTGGACAGGGGGCACCAAAAACATTCAGTACTTC; CDR3: CAWTGGTKNIQYF
size: -; J: TRBJ1-1; V: TRBV5-1; D: -; DNA: TGCGCCAGCAGCTTGGCCGAGGGGGATATCACTGAAGCTTTCTTT; CDR3: CASSLAEGDITEAFF
size: -; J: TRBJ2-3; V: TRBV5-1; D: -; DNA: TGCGCCAGCAGCTTGGCGGGCCGGGGAGATACGCAGTATTTT; CDR3: CASSLAGRGDTQYF
size: -; J: TRBJ1-3; V: TRBV10-3; D: -; DNA: TGTGCCATCAGTGAGTCGTGGCAGTCCTCTGGAAACACCATATATTTT; CDR3: CAISESWQSSGNTIYF
size: once; J: TRBJ2-7; V: TRBV14; D: TRBD2; DNA: TGTGCCAGCAGCCATTCTTACGGGAGGGGCAACTACGAGCAGTACTTC; CDR3: CASSHSYGRGNYEQYF
size: -; J: TRBJ1-2; V: TRBV7-2; D: -; DNA: TGTGCCAGCAGCTTAGTTCCAGAGACATATGGCTACACCTTC; CDR3: CASSLVPETYGYTF
size: few; J: TRBJ2-1; V: TRBV27; D: -; DNA: TGTGCCAGCAGATCAACCGCCCAGAGAGGTGAGCAGTTCTTC; CDR3: CASRSTAQRGEQFF
size: -; J: TRBJ2-1; V: TRBV27; D: -; DNA: TGTGCCAGCAGCCAGGGGGCAGGAGCAAGCGGGAGGACCTACAATGAGCAGTTCTTC; CDR3: CASSQGAGASGRTYNEQFF
size: -; J: TRBJ2-2; V: TRBV23-1; D: -; DNA: TGCGCCAGCAGTCAATACGCCACCAGGGTAAACACCGGGGAGCTGTTTTTT; CDR3: CASSQYATRVNTGELFF
size: -; J: TRBJ2-7; V: TRBV6-6; D: TRBD1; DNA: TGTGCCACCCGGACAGGACAATACGAGCAGTACTTC; CDR3: CATRTGQYEQYF
size: -; J: TRBJ2-2; V: TRBV19; D: TRBD1; DNA: TGTGCCAGTACTAATCAGGGGGCGCTTATCGGGGAGCTGTTTTTT; CDR3: CASTNQGALIGELFF
size: -; J: TRBJ1-2; V: TRBV19; D: -; DNA: TGTGCCAGTAGTATACAGGGAAGTATTGGCTACACCTTC; CDR3: CASSIQGSIGYTF
size: -; J: TRBJ2-1; V: TRBV4-3; D: TRBD2; DNA: TGCGCCAGCAGCCAAACAACACTAGCGCGCGGATTATACAATGAGCAGTTCTTC; CDR3: CASSQTTLARGLYNEQFF
size: -; J: TRBJ2-1; V: TRBV6-5; D: -; DNA: TGTGCCAGCAGTTCTCCAAGTGGGGGGACCTACAATGAGCAGTTCTTC; CDR3: CASSSPSGGTYNEQFF
size: -; J: TRBJ1-1; V: TRBV29-1; D: -; DNA: TGCAGCGTTGAAGTGGGCCGGAACACTGAAGCTTTCTTT; CDR3: CSVEVGRNTEAFF
size: -; J: TRBJ1-2; V: TRBV29-1; D: -; DNA: TGCAGCGTTGCAACAGCTAACTATGGCTACACCTTC; CDR3: CSVATANYGYTF
size: -; J: TRBJ1-1; V: TRBV14; D: -; DNA: TGTGCCAGCAGTCGACTGGGGGCTGGAGATACTGAAGCTTTCTTT; CDR3: CASSRLGAGDTEAFF
size: -; J: TRBJ2-1; V: TRBV5-1; D: TRBD2; DNA: TGCGCCAGCAGCTCTATAGGAATAGCGGGGGGGTTATCTAATGAGCAGTTCTTC; CDR3: CASSSIGIAGGLSNEQFF
size: -; J: TRBJ2-6; V: TRBV27; D: TRBD1; DNA: TGTGCCAGCAGTGCCCGGGACAGGGGGCAATTTGGGGCCAACGTCCTGACTTTC; CDR3: CASSARDRGQFGANVLTF
size: -; J: TRBJ2-3; V: TRBV6-1; D: TRBD1; DNA: TGTGCCAGCAGCGACAGGGGGCGAAGCACAGATACGCAGTATTTT; CDR3: CASSDRGRSTDTQYF
size: once; J: TRBJ1-5; V: TRBV19; D: TRBD1; DNA: TGTGCCAGTAGAGGGGGCCCCAGCAATCGGCCCCAGCATTTT; CDR3: CASRGGPSNRPQHF
size: -; J: TRBJ2-1; V: TRBV5-1; D: TRBD2; DNA: TGCGCCAGCAGCTTGAATCGGGCGGGAGCTGGGAATGAGCAGTTCTTC; CDR3: CASSLNRAGAGNEQFF
size: few; J: TRBJ1-2; V: TRBV5-8; D: TRBD1; DNA: TGTGCCAGCAGCTTCCGGACAGGCGTCTATGGCTACACCTTC; CDR3: CASSFRTGVYGYTF
size: -; J: TRBJ2-2; V: TRBV7-2; D: -; DNA: TGTGCCAGCAGCCGGGGGAACACCGGGGAGCTGTTTTTT; CDR3: CASSRGNTGELFF
size: -; J: TRBJ2-7; V: TRBV11-2; D: TRBD2; DNA: TGTGCCAGCAGCATCCTAGCGGGGAGCTCCTACGAGCAGTACTTC; CDR3: CASSILAGSSYEQYF
size: -; J: TRBJ2-1; V: TRBV27; D: TRBD2; DNA: TGTGCCAGCAGCCTGGAAGCGGGAGGCTCCTACAATGAGCAGTTCTTC; CDR3: CASSLEAGGSYNEQFF